This TCR beta chain was captured by sequencing in a study of cytomegalovirus exposure and HLA in healthy donors. Turning to the study itself: Approximately 190 million T cells yielded 120 million or so unique TCR beta sequences, as an earlier analysis found.

V was trimmed by 4 bases and J by 4 bases, leaving 13 bases between them. Germline CDR1 is SGDLS and CDR2 is YYNGEE. CDR3 size: 14 residues. The PCR employed 60 Vbeta primers together with 13 Jbeta primers. Profiling relied on immunoSEQ multiplex PCR, and the TCRdb table lists in-frame clones only, not all of them. The data show about 43,000 clones, about 72% seen once. About this clone itself: Its antigen is still unknown.

Study outcomes and limitations: An Asian-associated ancestry cluster reportedly showed fewer N-insertions than the roughly 670-donor mean in a later analysis.

Sequencing was carried out using PBMCs. This TCR was sampled from a young man in good health and CMV-seronegative. The V call is TRBV9, the J call TRBJ2-3; possible D gene TRBD2, 6 bases. CDR3 sequence reads: CASSSMTSPDTQYF. The CDR3 DNA reads TGTGCCAGCAGCTCAATGACTAGTCCAGATACGCAGTATTTT. Complete variable domain (other parts from reference TRBV9 and TRBJ2-3): DSGVTQTPKHLITATGQRVTLRCSPRSGDLSVYWYQQSLDQGLQFLIQYYNGEERAKGNILERFSAQQFPDLHSELNLSSLELGDSALYFCASSSMTSPDTQYFGPGTRLTVL.